The clone carrying this TCR beta chain was counted ten times or more. Germline V CDR1 and CDR2: LNHDA, SQIVND (reference sequence). V lost 4 bases and J lost 0; bases outside the gene matches: 7. The CDR3 length is 16 residues. This entry comes from a study of blood T cell repertoires in COVID-19. Study-level background: PBMCs, B-cell-depleted T cells, or T cells were the source of the cDNA or gDNA that made up the material.

Sequencing was performed with immunoSEQ multiplex PCR; in TCRdb, only in-frame clones are kept and a portion is missing. The sample comprises roughly 170,000 clones, under 80% of which are singletons, and approximately 3% rests with the top ten. The chain employs TRBV19 and TRBJ2-3, with 7 bases matching TRBD2. Source material: peripheral blood. The clonotype was recovered from a woman at least 80 years old with acute or convalescent COVID-19. CDR3 nucleotides: TGTGCCAGTAGTACATGGCTAGCGGCTAGCACAGATACGCAGTATTTT. Protein: CASSTWLAASTDTQYF.